The 32 T cell receptor beta chains presented below share a single source sample, sequenced in a study of vaccination and CD4 T cells after COVID-19. Treatment specified: roughly ten-day PBMC culture with coronavirus spike peptide pools or control peptides (ViraFEST assay). The Oncomine TCR Beta short-read assay generated sequence data from the DNA of cultured CD4+ T cells. TCRdb recomputed calls from the PCR reads with MiXCR, one row per CDR3 protein. This table has about 20,000 distinct CDR3 sequences, about 56% appearing once. Their target antigens are unknown. Sequencing input: CD4+ T cells from blood, cultured in vitro. The receptor source for this set is a human donor who had recovered from COVID-19.

The V gene is TRBV20-1, the J gene TRBJ1-3; TRBD1 might be the D (5 bases). The CDR3 runs 13 residues. V lost 1 base and J lost 3, with 7 bases in between. CDR1 and CDR2 (germline): DFQATT, SNEGSKA (reference sequence). The CDR3 sequence: CSARVGGGNTIYF. CDR3 nucleotides: TGCAGTGCTAGAGTGGGGGGTGGAAACACCATATATTTT.

The CDR3 DNA follows: TGTGCCAGCAGCTTACTGGGACAGGGGGGTGGAGAGACCCAGTACTTC. Protein sequence: CASSLLGQGGGETQYF. The gene calls are TRBV11-3 and TRBJ2-5, with 11 bases fitting TRBD1. With V trimmed by 2 bases and J by 4 bases, 6 bases remained unmatched. The CDR3 consists of 16 residues. Germline lookup yields CDR1 SGHNT and CDR2 YENEEA.

This clonotype occurred a few times. The V gene is TRBV19, the J gene TRBJ1-2; 11 bases match TRBD1. Germline V gives CDR1 LNHDA, CDR2 SQIVND (reference sequence). The CDR3 length is 14 residues. After removal of 4 bases from V and 8 bases from J, the junction contained 6 bases not matched to a gene. CDR3: CASSKDRGQPGYTF. In DNA form, the CDR3 reads TGTGCCAGTAGTAAGGACAGGGGGCAGCCGGGCTACACCTTC.

By sample fraction, this clonotype is medium-sized. This chain links TRBV5-4 with TRBJ2-6; D remains unclear. This CDR3 is 15 amino acids long. Trimming took off 4 bases at V and 2 bases at J, with 10 bases between the two ends. The germline gives CDR1 SGHNT, CDR2 YYREEE (reference sequence). Here the CDR3 reads CASSQSLPGANVLTF. The CDR3 DNA sequence: TGTGCCAGCAGCCAGTCACTCCCTGGGGCCAACGTCCTGACTTTC. Using reference TRBV5-4 and TRBJ2-6 for the parts outside the CDR3, the full variable domain is ETGVTQSPTHLIKTRGQQVTLRCSSQSGHNTVSWYQQALGQGPQFIFQYYREEENGRGNFPPRFSGLQFPNYSSELNVNALELDDSALYLCASSQSLPGANVLTFGAGSRLTVL.

This clonotype was observed a few times. The chain combines TRBV5-4 with TRBJ2-1; no firm D call. Per the germline V gene, CDR1 is SGHNT and CDR2 is YYREEE (reference sequence). The V end lost 0 bases, the J end lost 6 bases, and 7 bases lay between the germline ends. This CDR3 comprises 13 residues. Here the CDR3 DNA reads TGTGCCAGCAGCTTGGAGGCAGTCAATGAGCAGTTCTTC. Its protein is CASSLEAVNEQFF.

V is TRBV7-9 and J is TRBJ2-7; TRBD1 aligns across 7 bases. V was clipped by 3 bases and J by 2 bases; unmatched bases: 4. The CDR3 extends over 14 amino acids. Germline V CDR1 and CDR2: SEHNR, FQNEAQ (reference sequence). The CDR3, as DNA: TGTGCCAGCAGCTTCCTGACAGGGCCCTACGAGCAGTACTTC. It codes for CASSFLTGPYEQYF. The whole variable domain, filled in from reference TRBV7-9 and TRBJ2-7, reads DTGVSQNPRHKITKRGQNVTFRCDPISEHNRLYWYRQTLGQGPEFLTYFQNEAQLEKSRLLSDRFSAERPKGSFSTLEIQRTEQGDSAMYLCASSFLTGPYEQYFGPGTRLTVT.

The chain combines TRBV19 with TRBJ2-3; 8 positions agree with TRBD2. Germline values: CDR1 LNHDA, CDR2 SQIVND (reference sequence). CDR3 length: 17 amino acids. With V trimmed by 4 bases and J by 2 bases, 11 bases remained unmatched. Here the CDR3 DNA reads TGTGCCAGTAGTACTTCTCGACTAGCGCTGAACACAGATACGCAGTATTTT. Translating gives CASSTSRLALNTDTQYF. Full variable domain (missing parts from reference TRBV19 and TRBJ2-3): DGGITQSPKYLFRKEGQNVTLSCEQNLNHDAMYWYRQDPGQGLRLIYYSQIVNDFQKGDIAEGYSVSREKKESFPLTVTSAQKNPTAFYLCASSTSRLALNTDTQYFGPGTRLTVL.

A few counts support this clonotype. The chain uses TRBV7-9 and TRBJ2-3; D is unresolved. V was cut by 4 bases and J by 0 bases, with 2 bases left in between. Germline values: CDR1 SEHNR, CDR2 FQNEAQ (reference sequence). This CDR3 is built from 12 residues. The CDR3 reads CASSSSTDTQYF. CDR3 bases: TGTGCCAGCAGCTCTAGCACAGATACGCAGTATTTT.

V is TRBV27 and J is TRBJ1-5; no firm D call. Germline V CDR1 and CDR2: MNHEY, SMNVEV (reference sequence). The length of the CDR3 is 15 residues. The ends were cut back, 1 base at V and 2 bases at J, with 9 bases in the middle. The CDR3 nucleotides read TGTGCCAGCAGTTTATGGGCGGAAGGCAATCAGCCCCAGCATTTT. This gives the protein CASSLWAEGNQPQHF.

J is TRBJ1-1 and V is TRBV7-9; D gene unclear. V lost 3 bases to trimming and J lost 0 bases, with 8 bases between them. CDR3 length: 14 amino acids. Looked up from germline, CDR1 is SEHNR and CDR2 is FQNEAQ (reference sequence). DNA of the CDR3: TGTGCCAGCAGCTTTCAGACGGTGAACACTGAAGCTTTCTTT. Translation gives CASSFQTVNTEAFF.

This rearrangement joins TRBV15 to TRBJ1-1, with D perhaps TRBD1 (5 bases). V was clipped by 8 bases and J by 4 bases, with 8 bases between them. The CDR3 length is 11 residues. Looked up from germline, CDR1 is LNHNV and CDR2 is YYDKDF (reference sequence). CDR3 nucleotides: TGTGCCACCGGGACCGGCACTGAAGCTTTCTTT. Encoded protein: CATGTGTEAFF.

This chain connects TRBV7-9 to TRBJ2-3; TRBD1 is a possible D gene (8 bases). Germline CDR1 and CDR2: SEHNR and FQNEAQ (reference sequence). The CDR3 is 16 residues long. V was clipped by 1 base and J by 2 bases, with 13 bases between them. The CDR3 here is CASSLEAGQVTDTQYF. The DNA for the CDR3 is TGTGCCAGCAGCTTAGAAGCGGGACAGGTCACAGATACGCAGTATTTT.

V and J are TRBV7-6 and TRBJ2-3, with 11 bases aligning to TRBD1. With V trimmed by 5 bases and J by 5 bases, 3 bases remained unmatched. The CDR3 is 14 residues long. Germline V gene sequence: CDR1 SGHVS, CDR2 FNYEAQ. The CDR3 reads CASSPGQGVDTQYF. CDR3 nucleotides: TGTGCCAGCAGCCCGGGACAGGGGGTAGATACGCAGTATTTT.

This clonotype showed up just a few times. The chain has TRBV6-1 and TRBJ2-2, with 10 positions matching TRBD1. Germline V gene sequence: CDR1 MNHNS, CDR2 SASEGT. V dropped 7 bases and J dropped 5; count of bases not matched to a gene: 10. The CDR3 covers 16 residues. The CDR3 nucleotides read TGTGCCAGCACTGACCGTTGGGGACAGGGGACCGGGGAGCTGTTTTTT. Its translation: CASTDRWGQGTGELFF.

The CDR3 loop is CASSLTPRGNEQFF. The CDR3 bases are TGTGCCAGCAGCTTAACCCCACGGGGAAATGAGCAGTTCTTC. The chain is built from TRBV7-8 and TRBJ2-1; tentative D call: TRBD2 (5 bases). In germline, CDR1 is SGHVS, CDR2 FQNEAQ. The CDR3 is 14 residues long. V lost 2 bases to trimming and J lost 7 bases, with 12 bases between them.

This clonotype has more than one count but fewer than ten. The chain employs TRBV12-3 or TRBV12-4 and TRBJ2-2; D is perhaps TRBD2 (7 bases). The CDR3 runs 14 residues. Trimming took off 5 bases at V and 1 base at J, with 8 bases between the two ends. CDR3 coding DNA: TGTGCCAGCAGTAGGGGGGGGAACACCGGGGAGCTGTTTTTT. Protein product: CASSRGGNTGELFF.

The chain employs TRBV7-2 and TRBJ1-1, with TRBD1 matching over 8 bases. The CDR3 runs to 14 residues. V lost 5 bases to trimming and J lost 5 bases; unmatched junction nucleotides: 7. Per the germline V gene, CDR1 is SGHTA and CDR2 is FQGNSA. CDR3 residues: CASSTTGGWTEAFF. The CDR3 bases are TGTGCCAGCAGCACAACAGGGGGTTGGACTGAAGCTTTCTTT.

This clonotype was picked up a small number of times. This chain connects TRBV7-2 to TRBJ1-5; D is unresolved. V lost 2 bases and J lost 5, with 7 bases in between. The CDR3 consists of 13 residues. The germline V gene encodes CDR1 SGHTA and CDR2 FQGNSA. The CDR3 region has the DNA TGTGCCAGCAGCTTAATTCCGGATCAGCCCCAGCATTTT. Residues: CASSLIPDQPQHF.

The CDR3 spells CSAREGTVIYGYTF. Here the CDR3 DNA reads TGCAGTGCTAGAGAGGGGACAGTTATCTATGGCTACACCTTC. This chain uses TRBV20-1 with TRBJ1-2, with 7 positions matching TRBD1. V shed 0 bases, J shed 4 bases, and the junction held 5 bases outside the gene matches. This CDR3 is built from 14 residues. CDR1 is DFQATT, CDR2 SNEGSKA, per germline (reference sequence).

The count of this clonotype is one. This sequence joins TRBV7-8 and TRBJ1-3; D is perhaps TRBD1 (5 bases). The length of the CDR3 is 14 residues. Germline loops: CDR1 SGHVS, CDR2 FQNEAQ. Deletions cut 5 bases from V and 0 bases from J, with 8 bases between. CDR3 DNA: TGTGCCAGCAGCCCACAGGACTCTGGAAACACCATATATTTT. This translates into CASSPQDSGNTIYF. Combining the CDR3 with reference TRBV7-8 and TRBJ1-3 gives the whole variable domain GAGVSQSPRYKVAKRGQDVALRCDPISGHVSLFWYQQALGQGPEFLTYFQNEAQLDKSGLPSDRFFAERPEGSVSTLKIQRTQQEDSAVYLCASSPQDSGNTIYFGEGSWLTVV.

The V call is TRBV2, the J call TRBJ1-5; D is unclear. The CDR3 sequence is 14 residues long. Trimming stripped 3 bases from V and 0 bases from J, with 6 bases between. The germline CDR1 and CDR2 sequences are SNHLY and FYNNEI. For the CDR3, the DNA is TGTGCCAGCAGTGAGTGGGGTAGCAATCAGCCCCAGCATTTT. Translation gives CASSEWGSNQPQHF.

There are a few counts of this clonotype. Here the CDR3 DNA reads TGTGCCAGCAGGCCGGACCACCAGGCCCGGGAAGCTTTCTTT. This sequence encodes CASRPDHQAREAFF. This sequence joins TRBV5-4 and TRBJ1-1; D gene uncertain. V shed 5 bases and J shed 8 bases, with 19 bases lying between them. The V gene's germline CDR1 is SGHNT and CDR2 YYREEE (reference sequence). The CDR3 runs to 14 residues.

V and J are TRBV2 and TRBJ1-2; D might be TRBD1 (5 bases). The germline V and J ends were trimmed by 7 bases and 8 bases, with 17 bases remaining between them. CDR1 is SNHLY and CDR2 is FYNNEI in the germline V gene. This CDR3 is 13 amino acids long. The CDR3 coding sequence is TGTGCCAGCACCCACGAGGGGACCGAGGGCTACACCTTC. This codes for CASTHEGTEGYTF. The full variable domain, completed using reference TRBV2 and TRBJ1-2, is EPEVTQTPSHQVTQMGQEVILRCVPISNHLYFYWYRQILGQKVEFLVSFYNNEISEKSEIFDDQFSVERPDGSNFTLKIRSTKLEDSAMYFCASTHEGTEGYTFGSGTRLTVV.

The gene calls are TRBV6-2 or TRBV6-3 and TRBJ1-1; tentatively, D is TRBD1 (6 bases). Between the trimmed V and J ends, which lost 5 bases and 1 base, there was a span of 20 bases. The CDR3 runs to 17 residues. From germline, CDR1 is MNHEY and CDR2 SVGEGT. CDR3 amino acids: CASSKLRTERANTEAFF. Written as DNA, the CDR3 is TGTGCCAGCAGTAAACTTCGGACAGAACGAGCGAACACTGAAGCTTTCTTT.

The CDR3 DNA is TGTGCCAGCAGCTTAGTGGGCCGAACGTTCGCGAACACCGGGGAGCTGTTTTTT. Translated, it gives CASSLVGRTFANTGELFF. The gene calls are TRBV7-2 and TRBJ2-2, with D unclear. Per germline, CDR1 SGHTA and CDR2 FQGNSA. The V gene lost 1 base and the J gene lost 0 bases, with 15 bases spanning the gap. The length of the CDR3 is 18 residues.

The chain has TRBV6-1 and TRBJ2-3; D is uncertain. Between the trimmed V and J ends, which lost 7 bases and 8 bases, there was a span of 10 bases. From germline, CDR1 is MNHNS and CDR2 SASEGT. This CDR3 comprises 11 residues. CDR3 sequence (DNA): TGTGCCAGCATGCGAAGTGGTACGCAGTATTTT. This encodes CASMRSGTQYF.

Only a few counts were recorded for this clonotype. The chain joins TRBV20-1 to TRBJ1-2; TRBD1 matches 11 bases. The germline V gene has CDR1 DFQATT and CDR2 SNEGSKA (reference sequence). Losses at the gene ends were 5 bases for V and 4 bases for J; bases not matched to a gene: 9. This CDR3 spans 15 amino acids. The CDR3 DNA reads as TGCAGTGCTCGGAGAGGGACAGGGGGAAGCTATGGCTACACCTTC. Its protein product is CSARRGTGGSYGYTF.

V and J are TRBV10-1 and TRBJ2-7; D may correspond to TRBD1 or TRBD2 (6 bases each). V was clipped by 4 bases and J by 3 bases, with 13 bases between them. The germline gives CDR1 WNHNN, CDR2 SYGVQD (reference sequence). The CDR3 is made up of 14 amino acids. CDR3 in DNA: TGCGCCAGCAGTGCCAGCGGAGGGGGCTACGAGCAGTACTTC. Its translation: CASSASGGGYEQYF.

V is TRBV6-1 and J is TRBJ2-3; 14 nucleotides agree with TRBD2. The junction had 4 bases not matched to a gene; V was cut back by 5 bases and J by 6 bases. This CDR3 is 15 amino acids long. Germline V gene data show CDR1 as MNHNS and CDR2 as SASEGT. Here the CDR3 reads CASSPRLAGGDTQYF. The DNA for the CDR3 is TGTGCCAGCAGTCCTCGACTAGCGGGGGGGGATACGCAGTATTTT.

This clonotype was seen a few times. The chain combines TRBV27 with TRBJ2-3; 7 bases line up with TRBD2. This CDR3 has 12 amino acids. V trimming: 5 bases; J trimming: 11 bases; junction bases outside the gene matches: 7. Germline assignment: CDR1 MNHEY and CDR2 SMNVEV (reference sequence). The CDR3 bases are TGTGCCAGCAGTAGAAGTCCGGGAGGGCAGTATTTT. It encodes CASSRSPGGQYF.

In DNA form, the CDR3 reads TGTGCCAGCAGCGTAGCCGGAACAAATTCACCCCTCCACTTT. Translating gives CASSVAGTNSPLHF. The genes are TRBV9 and TRBJ1-6, with D uncertain. The CDR3 runs 14 residues. The V end was cut by 0 bases, the J end by 7 bases, with 8 bases between. Germline-derived CDR1 and CDR2 are SGDLS and YYNGEE.

This chain uses TRBV7-2 with TRBJ2-7; D is unclear. Germline CDR1 reads SGHTA; CDR2 reads FQGNSA. CDR3 length equals 13 residues. V was cut by 4 bases and J by 3 bases, with 10 bases left in between. CDR3 in amino acids: CASSSLGIYEQYF. The CDR3 nucleotides read TGTGCCAGCAGCTCCCTAGGTATCTACGAGCAGTACTTC.